These 15 T cell receptor beta chains originate from one sample sequenced in a study of Tregs in tolerant kidney transplant recipients. Measured with immunoSEQ multiplex PCR; TCRdb has only the in-frame clones, and not every one. The sample shows hundreds of thousands of clones, about 80% of them seen only once. Material: CD4+ T cells from blood. The receptors shown here come from a human donor in good health.

This chain connects TRBV10-3 to TRBJ1-1; unclear D gene. The CDR3 covers 13 residues. The ends were cut back, 0 bases at V and 8 bases at J, with 10 bases in the middle. In germline, CDR1 is ENHRY, CDR2 SYGVKD. CDR3 region: CAISESLITEAFF. CDR3 coding DNA: TGTGCCATCAGTGAGTCGTTGATAACAGAAGCTTTCTTT.

The rearrangement links TRBV2 to TRBJ1-5, with TRBD1 matching over 10 bases. The V gene end was trimmed by 6 bases and the J gene end by 2 bases; junction bases not matched to a gene: 7. The CDR3 sequence is 16 residues long. Per the germline V gene, CDR1 is SNHLY and CDR2 is FYNNEI. The CDR3 DNA follows: TGTGCCAGCAGATCCGGGACAGGGGCTGGCAATCAGCCCCAGCATTTT. As protein: CASRSGTGAGNQPQHF.

This clone was observed once. Germline and junction disagree at one end, which may indicate a read error. V gene TRBV11-3 combines with J gene TRBJ2-1; 14 bases fit TRBD2. There are 17 residues in the CDR3. Germline V gives CDR1 SGHNT, CDR2 YENEEA. The CDR3 nucleotides are TGTGCCAGCAGCTCCAGACTAGCGGGGGGGTCCTACAATGAGCAGCTCTTC. Its translation: CASSSRLAGGSYNEQLF.

The chain is built from TRBV5-1 and TRBJ2-5, with a weak D call TRBD1 (6 bases). Trimming pared 0 bases from V and 2 bases from J, leaving 11 bases between. Per germline, CDR1 SGHRS and CDR2 YFSETQ. The CDR3 contains 15 residues. CDR3: CASSLAGQPQETQYF. CDR3 DNA: TGCGCCAGCAGCTTGGCAGGACAGCCGCAAGAGACCCAGTACTTC.

Concerning this clone itself: The junction departs from the called germline gene at one end, perhaps through a read error. V usage is TRBV5-1 and J usage is TRBJ2-5; the D gene could be TRBD1 or TRBD2 (5 bases each). In germline, CDR1 is SGHRS, CDR2 YFSETQ. The CDR3 loop spans 13 amino acids. The DNA of the CDR3 is TGCGCCAGCAGGTTGGGACCGGGAGAGACCCAGTACTTC. Amino acids: CASRLGPGETQYF.

The CDR3 protein is CASSISQLHGYTF. The CDR3 DNA reads as TGTGCCAGTAGTATTTCACAGCTTCATGGCTACACCTTC. V gene TRBV19 combines with J gene TRBJ1-2; no firm D call. Germline V gene data show CDR1 as LNHDA and CDR2 as SQIVND (reference sequence). Between the trimmed V and J ends, which lost 3 bases and 6 bases, there was a span of 11 bases. The CDR3 is 13 residues long. Drawing the rest from reference TRBV19 and TRBJ1-2, the complete variable domain is DGGITQSPKYLFRKEGQNVTLSCEQNLNHDAMYWYRQDPGQGLRLIYYSQIVNDFQKGDIAEGYSVSREKKESFPLTVTSAQKNPTAFYLCASSISQLHGYTFGSGTRLTVV.

The chain couples TRBV5-8 to TRBJ1-1, with D hard to call. The germline V and J ends were trimmed by 4 bases and 5 bases, with 12 bases remaining between them. Germline-derived CDR1 and CDR2 are SGHTS and YDEGEE. There are 13 residues in the CDR3. The CDR3, as DNA: TGTGCCAGCAGCCACGTGGGGAGGACTGAAGCTTTCTTT. Translation: CASSHVGRTEAFF.

The V and J genes are TRBV27 and TRBJ1-2, with D possibly TRBD1 on 5 matching bases. The CDR3 is 16 residues long. CDR1 is MNHEY, CDR2 SMNVEV, per germline (reference sequence). Between the trimmed V and J ends, which lost 3 bases and 8 bases, there was a span of 22 bases. CDR3 DNA sequence: TGTGCCAGCAGTTTTACGACGCTACGGGGGATTAGAGGCTACACCTTC. Protein: CASSFTTLRGIRGYTF.

As for this clone: Distinct nucleotide sequences in the sample also encode this CDR3. This chain connects TRBV5-1 to TRBJ2-1; 8 positions agree with TRBD1. The germline CDR1 and CDR2 sequences are SGHRS and YFSETQ. The CDR3 consists of 15 residues. The V segment lost 3 bases and the J segment 0 bases; nucleotides outside the gene matches: 2. The CDR3 nucleotides read TGCGCCAGCAGCTCCGGGACAGGCTCCTACAATGAGCAGTTCTTC. It encodes CASSSGTGSYNEQFF.

The rearrangement joins TRBV18 to TRBJ1-2; D is perhaps TRBD1 (6 bases). V lost 0 bases, J lost 2 bases, and 13 bases lay in between. CDR1 and CDR2 from the germline V gene are KGHSH and LQKENI. This CDR3 is built from 16 residues. For the CDR3, the DNA is TGTGCCAGCTCACCACCGCAGGGGACGGGAAACTATGGCTACACCTTC. Translated, it gives CASSPPQGTGNYGYTF.

This rearrangement joins TRBV13 to TRBJ1-2, with a tentative D call TRBD1 (5 bases). Germline V lookup: CDR1 PRHDT, CDR2 FYEKMQ (reference sequence). The length of the CDR3 is 17 residues. V was cut by 6 bases and J by 3 bases, with 23 bases left in between. CDR3 bases: TGTGCCAGCAGTTCAACAAAAGACAGCTATGATGACTATGGCTACACCTTC. It encodes CASSSTKDSYDDYGYTF. Together with reference TRBV13 and TRBJ1-2, the CDR3 gives the full variable domain: AAGVIQSPRHLIKEKRETATLKCYPIPRHDTVYWYQQGPGQDPQFLISFYEKMQSDKGSIPDRFSAQQFSDYHSELNMSSLELGDSALYFCASSSTKDSYDDYGYTFGSGTRLTVV.

V gene TRBV7-2 combines with J gene TRBJ2-5; 7 bases are shared with TRBD2. Germline V lookup: CDR1 SGHTA, CDR2 FQGNSA. The CDR3 sequence is 14 residues long. Unmatched junction bases numbered 2, after V lost 1 base and J lost 3 bases. This CDR3 reads CASSLGGRKETQYF. CDR3 in DNA: TGTGCCAGCAGCTTAGGCGGGAGAAAAGAGACCCAGTACTTC.

The chain carries TRBV29-1 and TRBJ2-1; possible D gene TRBD2, 5 bases. Germline-derived CDR1 and CDR2 are SQVTM and ANQGSEA. This CDR3 is 12 amino acids long. The ends were cut back, 7 bases at V and 4 bases at J, with 11 bases in the middle. CDR3 sequence: CSAREGYNEQFF. The CDR3 DNA reads TGCAGCGCCCGAGAGGGTTACAATGAGCAGTTCTTC.

The chain carries TRBV6-5 and TRBJ1-1; unclear D gene. The germline V gene has CDR1 MNHEY and CDR2 SVGAGI. The length of the CDR3 is 16 residues. V shed 0 bases and J shed 0 bases, with 11 bases lying between them. The CDR3 DNA reads as TGTGCCAGCAGTTACTCTCCTGGACTCCTGAACACTGAAGCTTTCTTT. Its translation is CASSYSPGLLNTEAFF.

For the CDR3, the DNA is TGTGCCAGCAGTCCCCGGGGGTATGAGCAGTTCTTC. This codes for CASSPRGYEQFF. The chain couples TRBV6-6 to TRBJ2-1; D may be TRBD2 (6 bases). The germline V gene has CDR1 MNHNY and CDR2 SVGAGI (reference sequence). The V gene lost 5 bases and the J gene lost 8 bases, with 10 bases spanning the gap. The CDR3 has 12 amino acids.